The rows below give T cell receptor beta chains drawn from one sample of a study of blood T cell repertoires in COVID-19. TCRdb's table, derived via immunoSEQ multiplex PCR, lists solely in-frame clones and lacks some. The sample carries approximately 150,000 clones, roughly 80% recorded once. What was sequenced was peripheral blood. All receptors come from a man aged 65 to 85 with acute or convalescent COVID-19. The CDR3 runs from the conserved cysteine through the conserved F or W. A D gene is named only where the DNA matches it firmly. Expanded clones are given a class, and other clones once, few, many or no size at all.

CDR3 protein: CSVVPNSAGLSYNEQFF
clone size: NA
V gene: TRBV29-1
CDR3 length: 17
D gene: TRBD2

CDR3 protein: CASTNRNYEQYF
clone size: few
V gene: TRBV28
CDR3 length: 12
D gene: NA

CDR3 protein: CASSPRGSPDTQYF
clone size: NA
V gene: TRBV9
CDR3 length: 14
D gene: NA

CDR3 protein: CASGETGPYERYF
clone size: few
V gene: TRBV5-1
CDR3 length: 13
D gene: TRBD1

CDR3 protein: CATSERQSYGYTF
clone size: NA
V gene: TRBV24-1
CDR3 length: 13
D gene: NA

CDR3 protein: CASSPSLQNTEAFF
clone size: NA
V gene: TRBV18
CDR3 length: 14
D gene: NA

CDR3 protein: CASSLGQGGDQPQHF
clone size: NA
V gene: TRBV7-2
CDR3 length: 15
D gene: TRBD1

CDR3 protein: CASSLQGNAEAFF
clone size: NA
V gene: TRBV19
CDR3 length: 13
D gene: NA

CDR3 protein: CASSLRGASLSYNEQFF
clone size: NA
V gene: TRBV5-4
CDR3 length: 17
D gene: NA

CDR3 protein: CASSALSGANVLTF
clone size: NA
V gene: TRBV5-5
CDR3 length: 14
D gene: NA

CDR3 protein: CASSGDRVGVREKLFF
clone size: NA
V gene: TRBV9
CDR3 length: 16
D gene: TRBD1

CDR3 protein: CAWSVIRGDYGYTF
clone size: NA
V gene: TRBV30
CDR3 length: 14
D gene: NA

CDR3 protein: CASSFGDTDTQYF
clone size: NA
V gene: TRBV7-2
CDR3 length: 13
D gene: NA

CDR3 protein: CASSPSGSMNTEAFF
clone size: NA
V gene: TRBV19
CDR3 length: 15
D gene: NA

CDR3 protein: CATWRADTSNYGYTF
clone size: NA
V gene: TRBV10-3
CDR3 length: 15
D gene: NA

CDR3 protein: CASSLGRDQPQHF
clone size: NA
V gene: TRBV7-8
CDR3 length: 13
D gene: NA

CDR3 protein: CASSLRGIYQPQHF
clone size: NA
V gene: TRBV7-2
CDR3 length: 14
D gene: NA

CDR3 protein: CASSLGTSGGGTQYF
clone size: NA
V gene: TRBV7-3
CDR3 length: 15
D gene: TRBD2

CDR3 protein: CASSPKPMGETQYF
clone size: NA
V gene: TRBV18
CDR3 length: 14
D gene: NA

CDR3 protein: CASSQDIRGEAFF
clone size: NA
V gene: TRBV3-1/TRBV3-2
CDR3 length: 13
D gene: NA

CDR3 protein: CAWSAKDRDYEQYF
clone size: NA
V gene: TRBV30
CDR3 length: 14
D gene: TRBD1

CDR3 protein: CASSQNQDMNTEAFF
clone size: NA
V gene: TRBV5-4
CDR3 length: 15
D gene: NA

CDR3 protein: CASSLTRGGQDTQYF
clone size: NA
V gene: TRBV7-3
CDR3 length: 15
D gene: TRBD2

CDR3 protein: CASSPRTSGGYEQYF
clone size: NA
V gene: TRBV27
CDR3 length: 15
D gene: TRBD2

CDR3 protein: CASSLNGPQVTGELFF
clone size: NA
V gene: TRBV7-3
CDR3 length: 16
D gene: NA

CDR3 protein: CASSQEGGGNTIYF
clone size: NA
V gene: TRBV7-2
CDR3 length: 14
D gene: NA

CDR3 protein: CASSPLRGTNEKLFF
clone size: NA
V gene: TRBV7-9
CDR3 length: 15
D gene: NA

CDR3 protein: CATSDLQGSQWGTDTQYF
clone size: NA
V gene: TRBV24-1
CDR3 length: 18
D gene: NA

CDR3 protein: CASSQETYTYEQYF
clone size: NA
V gene: TRBV4-2
CDR3 length: 14
D gene: NA